This T cell receptor (beta chain) was profiled in a study of CD8 T cells in Susac syndrome. Study conclusions and caveats: Individuals included in the TCR sequencing and HLA analysis were acknowledged by the study to be relatively few in number.

RNA totalling about 0.45 to 1 ug underwent reverse transcription with random hexamers. Across 54 Vbeta and 13 Jbeta, TCR beta CDR3 was amplified with immunoSEQ multiplex PCR. Each CDR3 protein is one row after TCRdb ran MiXCR on the immunoSEQ multiplex PCR reads. The data hold over 95,000 distinct CDR3 sequences, with about 90% observed a single time. Sequencing of TCR beta was carried out in blood CD8+ and CD4+ T cells. Negative isolation yielded the CD8+ and CD4+ T cells, while FACS enriched the TEMRA cells. Turning to this clonotype: Its antigen is undetermined.

The specimen was CD8+ T cells from PBMCs. This TCR derives from a human donor in good health.

CDR3 DNA sequence: TGTGCCAGCAGCGTAGGGTCTGGGGCCAACGTCCTGACTTTC. Encoded protein: CASSVGSGANVLTF. The chain employs TRBV9 and TRBJ2-6; D call uncertain. Germline V lookup: CDR1 SGDLS, CDR2 YYNGEE. V gave up 0 bases and J gave up 1 base, with 2 bases separating them. The CDR3 length is 14 residues. The whole variable domain, remainder taken from reference TRBV9 and TRBJ2-6, is DSGVTQTPKHLITATGQRVTLRCSPRSGDLSVYWYQQSLDQGLQFLIQYYNGEERAKGNILERFSAQQFPDLHSELNLSSLELGDSALYFCASSVGSGANVLTFGAGSRLTVL.